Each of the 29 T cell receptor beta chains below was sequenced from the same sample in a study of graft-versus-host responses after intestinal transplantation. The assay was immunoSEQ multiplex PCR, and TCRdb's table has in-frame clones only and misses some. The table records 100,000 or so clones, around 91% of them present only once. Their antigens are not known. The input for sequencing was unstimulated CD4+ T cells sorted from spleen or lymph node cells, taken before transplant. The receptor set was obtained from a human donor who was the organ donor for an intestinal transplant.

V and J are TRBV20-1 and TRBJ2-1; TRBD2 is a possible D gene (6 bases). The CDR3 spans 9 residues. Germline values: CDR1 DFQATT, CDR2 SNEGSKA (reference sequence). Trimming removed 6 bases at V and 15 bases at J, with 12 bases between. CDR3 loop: CSAAGFGFF. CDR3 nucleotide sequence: TGCAGTGCCGCGGGATTTGGGTTCTTC.

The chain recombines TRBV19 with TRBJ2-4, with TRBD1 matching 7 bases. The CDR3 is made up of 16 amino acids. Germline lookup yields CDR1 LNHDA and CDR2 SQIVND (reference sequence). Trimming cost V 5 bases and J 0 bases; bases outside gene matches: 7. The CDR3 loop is CASSGAGGLAKNIQYF. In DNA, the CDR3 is TGTGCCAGTAGTGGGGCAGGGGGTTTAGCCAAAAACATTCAGTACTTC.

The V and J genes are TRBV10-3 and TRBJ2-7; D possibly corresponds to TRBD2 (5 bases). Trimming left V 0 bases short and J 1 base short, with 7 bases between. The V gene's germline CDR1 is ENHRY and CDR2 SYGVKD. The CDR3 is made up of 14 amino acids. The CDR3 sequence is CAISESPGSYEQYF. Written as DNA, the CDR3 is TGTGCCATCAGTGAGTCACCGGGGTCCTACGAGCAGTACTTC.

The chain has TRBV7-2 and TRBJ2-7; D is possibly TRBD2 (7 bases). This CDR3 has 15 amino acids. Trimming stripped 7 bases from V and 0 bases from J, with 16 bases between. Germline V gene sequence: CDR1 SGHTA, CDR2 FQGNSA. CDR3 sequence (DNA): TGTGCCAGCAACGTGGGGGGGGGCTCCTCCTACGAGCAGTACTTC. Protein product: CASNVGGGSSYEQYF.

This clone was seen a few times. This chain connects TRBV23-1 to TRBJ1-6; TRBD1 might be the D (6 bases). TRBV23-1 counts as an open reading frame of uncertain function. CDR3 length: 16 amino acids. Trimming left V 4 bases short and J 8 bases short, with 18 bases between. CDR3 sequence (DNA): TGCGCCAGCAGTCGCACGGGGAGACAGGAGGATTCACCCCTCCACTTT. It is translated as CASSRTGRQEDSPLHF.

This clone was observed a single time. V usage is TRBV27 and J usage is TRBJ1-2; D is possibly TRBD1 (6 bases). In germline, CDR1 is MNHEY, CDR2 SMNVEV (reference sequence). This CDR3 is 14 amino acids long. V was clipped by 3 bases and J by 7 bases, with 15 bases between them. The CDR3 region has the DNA TGTGCCAGCAGTTTCAGGGGAACATGGGGTGGCTACACCTTC. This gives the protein CASSFRGTWGGYTF.

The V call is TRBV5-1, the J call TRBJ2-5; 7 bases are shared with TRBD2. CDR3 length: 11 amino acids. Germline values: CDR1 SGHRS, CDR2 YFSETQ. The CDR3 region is CWGGWQETQYF. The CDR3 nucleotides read TGCTGGGGAGGGTGGCAAGAGACCCAGTACTTC. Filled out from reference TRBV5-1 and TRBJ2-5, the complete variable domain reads KAGVTQTPRYLIKTRGQQVTLSCSPISGHRSVSWYQQTPGQGLQFLFEYFSETQRNKGNFPGRFSGRQFSNSRSEMNVSTLELGDSALYLCWGGWQETQYFGPGTRLLVL.

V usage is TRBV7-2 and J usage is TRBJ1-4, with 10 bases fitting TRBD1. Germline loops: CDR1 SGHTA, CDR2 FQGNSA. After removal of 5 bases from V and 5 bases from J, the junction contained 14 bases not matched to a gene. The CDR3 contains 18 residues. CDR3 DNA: TGTGCCAGCAGCCCCGGGGGGGACAGGGGACTTAAAAATGAAAAACTGTTTTTT. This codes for CASSPGGDRGLKNEKLFF.

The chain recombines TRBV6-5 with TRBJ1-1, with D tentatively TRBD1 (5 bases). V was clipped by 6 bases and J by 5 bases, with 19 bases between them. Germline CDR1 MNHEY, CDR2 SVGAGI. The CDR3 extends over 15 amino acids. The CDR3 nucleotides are TGTGCCAGCAGCTCAACCCGACCTGGGGCAACTGAAGCTTTCTTT. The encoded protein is CASSSTRPGATEAFF.

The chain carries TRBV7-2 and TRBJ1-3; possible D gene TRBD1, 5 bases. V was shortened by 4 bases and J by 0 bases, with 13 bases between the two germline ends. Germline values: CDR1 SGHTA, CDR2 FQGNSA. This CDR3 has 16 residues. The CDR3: CASSSRTSFSGNTIYF. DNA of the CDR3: TGTGCCAGCAGCTCCCGGACAAGCTTCTCTGGAAACACCATATATTTT.

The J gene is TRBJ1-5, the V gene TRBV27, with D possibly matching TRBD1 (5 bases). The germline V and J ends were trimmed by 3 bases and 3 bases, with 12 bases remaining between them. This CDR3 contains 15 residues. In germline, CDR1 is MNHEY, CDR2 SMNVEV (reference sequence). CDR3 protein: CASSFEGRANQPQHF. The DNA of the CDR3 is TGTGCCAGCAGTTTTGAGGGGAGGGCCAATCAGCCCCAGCATTTT.

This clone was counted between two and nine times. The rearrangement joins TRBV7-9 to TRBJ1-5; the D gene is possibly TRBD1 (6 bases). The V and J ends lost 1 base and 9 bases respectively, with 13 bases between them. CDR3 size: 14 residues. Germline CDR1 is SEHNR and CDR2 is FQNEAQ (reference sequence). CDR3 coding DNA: TGTGCCAGCAGCTTAGAAGTGGGCAGGGGGCCCCAGCATTTT. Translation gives CASSLEVGRGPQHF.

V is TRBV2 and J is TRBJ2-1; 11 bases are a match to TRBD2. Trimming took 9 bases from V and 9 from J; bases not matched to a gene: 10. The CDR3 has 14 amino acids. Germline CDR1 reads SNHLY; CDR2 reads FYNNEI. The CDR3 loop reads CASTSGSFRVEQFF. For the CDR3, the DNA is TGTGCCAGTACTAGCGGGAGTTTTCGGGTTGAGCAGTTCTTC.

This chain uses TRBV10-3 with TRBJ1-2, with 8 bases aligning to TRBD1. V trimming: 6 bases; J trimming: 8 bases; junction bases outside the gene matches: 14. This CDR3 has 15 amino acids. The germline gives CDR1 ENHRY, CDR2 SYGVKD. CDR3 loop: CAISSRTGFEGGYTF. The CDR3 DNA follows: TGTGCCATCAGCTCAAGGACAGGGTTTGAAGGGGGCTACACCTTC.

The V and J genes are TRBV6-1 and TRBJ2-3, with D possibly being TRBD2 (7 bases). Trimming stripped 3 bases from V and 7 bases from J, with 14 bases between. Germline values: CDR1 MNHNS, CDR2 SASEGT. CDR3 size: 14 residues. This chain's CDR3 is CASSDRGGAYTQYF. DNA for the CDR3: TGTGCCAGCAGTGATAGGGGGGGGGCATATACGCAGTATTTT.

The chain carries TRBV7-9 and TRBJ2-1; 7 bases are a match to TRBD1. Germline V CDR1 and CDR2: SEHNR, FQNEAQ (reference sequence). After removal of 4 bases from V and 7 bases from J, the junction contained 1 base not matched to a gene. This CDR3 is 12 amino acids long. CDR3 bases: TGTGCCAGCAGCTCACAGGGGAATGAGCAGTTCTTC. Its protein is CASSSQGNEQFF.

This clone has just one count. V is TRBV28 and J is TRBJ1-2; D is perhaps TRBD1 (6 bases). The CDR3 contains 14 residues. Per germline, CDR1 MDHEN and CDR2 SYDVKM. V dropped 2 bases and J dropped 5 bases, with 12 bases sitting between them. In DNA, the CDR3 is TGTGCCAGCAGTTTAATCAGGGGTCGATATGGCTACACCTTC. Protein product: CASSLIRGRYGYTF.

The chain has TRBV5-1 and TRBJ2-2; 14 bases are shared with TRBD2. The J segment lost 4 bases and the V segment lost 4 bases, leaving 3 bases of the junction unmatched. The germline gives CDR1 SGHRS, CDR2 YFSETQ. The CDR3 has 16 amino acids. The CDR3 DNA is TGCGCCAGCAGCGGGGGACTAGCGGGGGCCACCGGGGAGCTGTTTTTT. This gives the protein CASSGGLAGATGELFF. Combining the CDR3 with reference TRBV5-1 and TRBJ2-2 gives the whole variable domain KAGVTQTPRYLIKTRGQQVTLSCSPISGHRSVSWYQQTPGQGLQFLFEYFSETQRNKGNFPGRFSGRQFSNSRSEMNVSTLELGDSALYLCASSGGLAGATGELFFGEGSRLTVL.

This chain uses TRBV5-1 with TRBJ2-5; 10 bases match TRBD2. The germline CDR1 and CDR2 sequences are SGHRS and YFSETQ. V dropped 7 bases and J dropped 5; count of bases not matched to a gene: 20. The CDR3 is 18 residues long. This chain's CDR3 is CASGPLASGGYRWETQYF. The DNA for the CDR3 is TGCGCCAGCGGCCCCCTGGCTAGCGGGGGCTACAGGTGGGAGACCCAGTACTTC.

The CDR3 is CASKYDSGFWDTQYF. The CDR3 nucleotides read TGTGCCAGCAAGTACGACAGCGGGTTTTGGGATACGCAGTATTTT. V usage is TRBV2 and J usage is TRBJ2-3; a weak D match, TRBD2 (6 bases). Germline V gene sequence: CDR1 SNHLY, CDR2 FYNNEI. CDR3 length: 15 residues. V gave up 7 bases and J gave up 6 bases, with 20 bases separating them.

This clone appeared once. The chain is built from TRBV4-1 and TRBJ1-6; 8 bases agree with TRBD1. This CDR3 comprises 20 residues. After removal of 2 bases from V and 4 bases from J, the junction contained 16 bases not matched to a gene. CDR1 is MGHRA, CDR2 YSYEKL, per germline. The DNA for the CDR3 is TGCGCCAGCAGCCAACCCGTCCCAAGAGACAGGGGTGGATATAATTCACCCCTCCACTTT. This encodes CASSQPVPRDRGGYNSPLHF.

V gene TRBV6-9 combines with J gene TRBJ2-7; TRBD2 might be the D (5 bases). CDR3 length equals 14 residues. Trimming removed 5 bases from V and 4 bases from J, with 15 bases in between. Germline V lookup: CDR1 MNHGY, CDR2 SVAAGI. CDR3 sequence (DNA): TGTGCCAGCAGTGTTGTACTGGACTGTTACGAGCAGTACTTC. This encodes CASSVVLDCYEQYF.

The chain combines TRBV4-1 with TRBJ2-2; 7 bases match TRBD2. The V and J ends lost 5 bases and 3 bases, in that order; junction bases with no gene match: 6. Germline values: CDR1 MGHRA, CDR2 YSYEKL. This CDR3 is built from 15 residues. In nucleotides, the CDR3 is TGCGCCAGCAGCACGTGGGCGGGGGACACCGGGGAGCTGTTTTTT. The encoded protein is CASSTWAGDTGELFF.

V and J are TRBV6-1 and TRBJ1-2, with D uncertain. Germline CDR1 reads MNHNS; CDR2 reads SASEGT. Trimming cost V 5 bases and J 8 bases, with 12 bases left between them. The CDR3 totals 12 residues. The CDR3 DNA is TGTGCCAGCAGTTATGGTCCGGGGGGCTACACCTTC. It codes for CASSYGPGGYTF.

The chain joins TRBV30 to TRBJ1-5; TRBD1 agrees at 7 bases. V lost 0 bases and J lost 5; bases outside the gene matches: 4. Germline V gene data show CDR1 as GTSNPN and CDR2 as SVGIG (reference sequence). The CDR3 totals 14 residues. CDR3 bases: TGTGCCTGGAGTGTACAGGGGCCGTATCAGCCCCAGCATTTT. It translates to CAWSVQGPYQPQHF. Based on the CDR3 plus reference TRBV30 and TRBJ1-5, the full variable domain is SQTIHQWPATLVQPVGSPLSLECTVEGTSNPNLYWYRQAAGRGLQLLFYSVGIGQISSEVPQNLSASRPQDRQFILSSKKLLLSDSGFYLCAWSVQGPYQPQHFGDGTRLSIL.

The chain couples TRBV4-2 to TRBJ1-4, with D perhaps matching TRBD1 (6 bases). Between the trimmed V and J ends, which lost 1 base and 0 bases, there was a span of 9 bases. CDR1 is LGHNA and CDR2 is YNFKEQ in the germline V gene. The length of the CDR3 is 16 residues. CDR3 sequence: CASSQARDTTNEKLFF. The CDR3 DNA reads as TGTGCCAGCAGCCAAGCCCGGGACACAACTAATGAAAAACTGTTTTTT.

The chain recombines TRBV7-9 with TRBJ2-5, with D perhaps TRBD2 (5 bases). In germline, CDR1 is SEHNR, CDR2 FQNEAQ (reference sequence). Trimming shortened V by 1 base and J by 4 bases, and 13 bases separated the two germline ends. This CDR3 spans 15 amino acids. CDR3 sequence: CASSLGGASTETQYF. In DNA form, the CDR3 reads TGTGCCAGCAGCTTAGGAGGTGCTAGCACAGAGACCCAGTACTTC.

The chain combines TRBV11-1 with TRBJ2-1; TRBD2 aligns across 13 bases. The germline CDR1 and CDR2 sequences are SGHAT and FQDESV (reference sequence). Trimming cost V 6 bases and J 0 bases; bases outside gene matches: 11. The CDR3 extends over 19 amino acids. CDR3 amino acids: CASRPLGLAGMSSYNEQFF. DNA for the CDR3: TGTGCCAGCAGGCCCCTGGGACTAGCGGGGATGAGCTCCTACAATGAGCAGTTCTTC.

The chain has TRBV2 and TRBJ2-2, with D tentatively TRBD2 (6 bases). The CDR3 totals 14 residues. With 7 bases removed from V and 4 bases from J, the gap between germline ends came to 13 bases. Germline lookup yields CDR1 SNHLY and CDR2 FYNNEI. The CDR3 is CASIGGIPTGELFF. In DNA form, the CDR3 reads TGTGCCAGCATAGGCGGGATACCCACCGGGGAGCTGTTTTTT.